Listed here is a single TCR beta chain. Its antigen remains unidentified. 13 Jbeta primers and 60 Vbeta primers were used for the PCR. In the study's own analysis: Later, tens of millions of unique TCR beta chains were counted in an analysis, and some 10 million of them were shared. Libraries were prepared by immunoSEQ multiplex PCR; TCRdb keeps only in-frame clonotypes and omits some of them. The V and J calls and clone size come from that table; D and trimming were worked out from the DNA. The table records about 150,000 clones, around 68% of them present only once. This sample is part of a study of cytomegalovirus exposure and HLA in healthy donors. Broader study findings: The authors assumed roughly uniform sequencing depth across donors for presence/absence analyses. Relative to the roughly 690-donor mean, N-insertions were reportedly fewer in an Asian-associated ancestry cluster in a later analysis. The authors later linked a missense DCLRE1C variant to TCR beta V- and J-gene trimming.

CDR1 and CDR2 from the germline V gene are SEHNR and FQNEAQ (reference sequence). The germline V and J ends were trimmed by 1 base and 11 bases, with 8 bases remaining between them. The CDR3 loop spans 12 amino acids. V and J are TRBV7-9 and TRBJ1-4; possibly TRBD1 for D (6 bases). The sequenced sample was PBMCs. This sequence was found in a man aged 25 to 40 in good health and CMV-seronegative. Written as DNA, the CDR3 is TGTGCCAGCAGCTTAGGAGACAGGAAACTGTTTTTT. Amino acids: CASSLGDRKLFF.